This TCR beta chain stems from a study of blood T cell repertoires in COVID-19. The germline V and J ends were trimmed by 1 base and 4 bases, with 7 bases remaining between them. Per germline, CDR1 SNHLY and CDR2 FYNNEI. The CDR3 spans 13 residues. TCRdb keeps only in-frame clones here, not all; method: immunoSEQ multiplex PCR. The sample lists about 130,000 clones, 75% to 90% occurring once. Sequencing input: PBMCs or T cells enriched from blood (not recorded which). The V gene is TRBV2, the J gene TRBJ1-2; no clear D. The clonotype comes from a woman aged 45-59 years who had recovered from COVID-19. CDR3 coding DNA: TGTGCCAGCAGTGAAGACAGCATCTATGGCTACACCTTC. It yields the protein CASSEDSIYGYTF. The whole variable domain, filled in from reference TRBV2 and TRBJ1-2, reads EPEVTQTPSHQVTQMGQEVILRCVPISNHLYFYWYRQILGQKVEFLVSFYNNEISEKSEIFDDQFSVERPDGSNFTLKIRSTKLEDSAMYFCASSEDSIYGYTFGSGTRLTVV.